The entry that follows covers one TCR beta chain sequence. Sequenced by immunoSEQ multiplex PCR; TCRdb stores in-frame clones only, minus some. The sample lists tens of thousands of clones, approximately 84% occurring once. In germline, CDR1 is LGHDT, CDR2 YNNKEL (reference sequence). This CDR3 spans 17 amino acids. Unmatched junction bases numbered 14, after V lost 0 bases and J lost 8 bases. The data were obtained in a study of control samples from healthy donors and cancer patients. The sample was PBMCs. This chain links TRBV3-1 (or the pseudogene TRBV3-2) with TRBJ1-2; the match to TRBD1 covers 8 bases. The receptor's source is a man between 65 and 85 years old with lung cancer. The CDR3 coding sequence is TGTGCCAGCAGCCAAGATCTCCCAGGGGGCGCAGCTAGGGGCTACACCTTC. Its translation: CASSQDLPGGAARGYTF.